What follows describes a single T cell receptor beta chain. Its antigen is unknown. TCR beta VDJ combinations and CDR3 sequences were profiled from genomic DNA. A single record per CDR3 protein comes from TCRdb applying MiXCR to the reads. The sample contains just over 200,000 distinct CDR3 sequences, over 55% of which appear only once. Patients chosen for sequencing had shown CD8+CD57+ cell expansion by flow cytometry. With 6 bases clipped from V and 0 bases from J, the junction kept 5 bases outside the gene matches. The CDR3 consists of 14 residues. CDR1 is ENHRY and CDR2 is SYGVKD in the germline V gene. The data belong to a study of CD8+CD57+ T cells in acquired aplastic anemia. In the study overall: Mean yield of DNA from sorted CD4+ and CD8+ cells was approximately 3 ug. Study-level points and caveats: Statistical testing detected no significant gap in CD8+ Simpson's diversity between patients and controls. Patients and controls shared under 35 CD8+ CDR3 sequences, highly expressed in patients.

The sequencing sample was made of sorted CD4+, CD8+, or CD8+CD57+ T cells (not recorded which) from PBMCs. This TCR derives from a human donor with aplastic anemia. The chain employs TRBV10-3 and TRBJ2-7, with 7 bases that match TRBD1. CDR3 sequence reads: CAIRPGQVSYEQYF. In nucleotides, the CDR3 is TGTGCCATCAGGCCTGGACAGGTCTCCTACGAGCAGTACTTC.